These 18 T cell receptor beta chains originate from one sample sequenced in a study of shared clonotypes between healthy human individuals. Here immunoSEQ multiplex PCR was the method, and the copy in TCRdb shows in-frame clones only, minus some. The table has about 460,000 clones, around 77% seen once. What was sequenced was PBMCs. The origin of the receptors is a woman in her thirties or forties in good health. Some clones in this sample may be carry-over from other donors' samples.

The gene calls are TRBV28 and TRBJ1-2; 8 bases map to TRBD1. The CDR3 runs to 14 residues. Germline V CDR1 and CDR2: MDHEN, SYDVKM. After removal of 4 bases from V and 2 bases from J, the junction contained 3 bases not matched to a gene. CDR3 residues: CASSSPGGNYGYTF. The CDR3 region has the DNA TGTGCCAGCAGTTCACCAGGGGGCAACTATGGCTACACCTTC.

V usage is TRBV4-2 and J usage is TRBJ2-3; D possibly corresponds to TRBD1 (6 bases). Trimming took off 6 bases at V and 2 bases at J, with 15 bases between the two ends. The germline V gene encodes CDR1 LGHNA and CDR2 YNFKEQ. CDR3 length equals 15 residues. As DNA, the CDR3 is TGTGCCAGCAGTTGGGACACGAGCTCCACAGATACGCAGTATTTT. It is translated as CASSWDTSSTDTQYF.

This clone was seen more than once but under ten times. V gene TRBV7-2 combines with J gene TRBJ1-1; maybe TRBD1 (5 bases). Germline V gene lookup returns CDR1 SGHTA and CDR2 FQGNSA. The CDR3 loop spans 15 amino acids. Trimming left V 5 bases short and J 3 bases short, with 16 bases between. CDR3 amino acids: CASSKRAGMDTEAFF. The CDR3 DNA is TGTGCCAGCAGCAAAAGGGCAGGGATGGACACTGAAGCTTTCTTT.

The CDR3 is CASSKDPVTEAFF. Written as DNA, the CDR3 is TGTGCCAGTAGTAAGGACCCCGTTACTGAAGCTTTCTTT. The J gene is TRBJ1-1, the V gene TRBV19, with unresolved D. CDR1 and CDR2 from the germline V gene are LNHDA and SQIVND (reference sequence). CDR3 length equals 13 residues. The germline V and J ends were trimmed by 4 bases and 5 bases, with 11 bases remaining between them. The full variable domain, with the rest looked up from reference TRBV19 and TRBJ1-1, is DGGITQSPKYLFRKEGQNVTLSCEQNLNHDAMYWYRQDPGQGLRLIYYSQIVNDFQKGDIAEGYSVSREKKESFPLTVTSAQKNPTAFYLCASSKDPVTEAFFGQGTRLTVV.

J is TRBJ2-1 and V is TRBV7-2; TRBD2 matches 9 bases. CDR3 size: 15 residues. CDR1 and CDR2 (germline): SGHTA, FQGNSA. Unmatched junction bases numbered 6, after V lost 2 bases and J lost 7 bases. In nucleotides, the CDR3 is TGTGCCAGCAGCTTAATACCCCTAGCGGGAAATGAGCAGTTCTTC. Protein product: CASSLIPLAGNEQFF.

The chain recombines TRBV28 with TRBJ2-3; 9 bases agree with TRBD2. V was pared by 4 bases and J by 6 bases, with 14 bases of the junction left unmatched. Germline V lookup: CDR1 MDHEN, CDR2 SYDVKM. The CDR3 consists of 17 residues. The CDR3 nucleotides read TGTGCCAGCAGTTCCATGCCAGGCGGGAGGGCCAGGGATACGCAGTATTTT. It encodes CASSSMPGGRARDTQYF.

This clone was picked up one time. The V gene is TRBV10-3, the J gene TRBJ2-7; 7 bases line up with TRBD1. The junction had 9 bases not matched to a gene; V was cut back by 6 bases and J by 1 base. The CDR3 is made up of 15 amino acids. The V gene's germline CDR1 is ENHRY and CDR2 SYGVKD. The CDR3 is CAIRGGDSLSYEQYF. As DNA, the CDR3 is TGTGCCATCAGAGGTGGGGACAGTTTATCCTACGAGCAGTACTTC.

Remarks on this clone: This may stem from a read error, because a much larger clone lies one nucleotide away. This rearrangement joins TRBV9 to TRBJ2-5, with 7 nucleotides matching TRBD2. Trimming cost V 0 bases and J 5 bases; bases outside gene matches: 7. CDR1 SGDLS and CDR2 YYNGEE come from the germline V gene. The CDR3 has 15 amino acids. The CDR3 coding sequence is TGTGCCAGCAGCGTAGGGAGCGGGATGATGGAGACCCAGTACTTC. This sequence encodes CASSVGSGMMETQYF.

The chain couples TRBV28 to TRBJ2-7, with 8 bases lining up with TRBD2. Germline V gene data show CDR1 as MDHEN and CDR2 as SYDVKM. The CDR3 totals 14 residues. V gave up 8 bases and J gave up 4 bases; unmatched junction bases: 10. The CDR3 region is CASFTTGTRYEQYF. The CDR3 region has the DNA TGTGCCAGCTTTACCACCGGGACTAGATACGAGCAGTACTTC.

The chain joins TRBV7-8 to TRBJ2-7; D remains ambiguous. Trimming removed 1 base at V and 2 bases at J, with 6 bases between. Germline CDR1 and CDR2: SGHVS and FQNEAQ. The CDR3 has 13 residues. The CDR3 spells CASSLVQTYEQYF. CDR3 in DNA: TGTGCCAGCAGCTTAGTTCAAACCTACGAGCAGTACTTC.

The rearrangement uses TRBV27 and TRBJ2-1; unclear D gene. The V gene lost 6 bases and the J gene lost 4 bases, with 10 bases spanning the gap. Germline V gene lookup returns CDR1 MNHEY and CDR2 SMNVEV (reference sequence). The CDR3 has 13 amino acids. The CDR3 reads CASSPTLYNEQFF. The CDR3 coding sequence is TGTGCCAGCAGCCCTACCCTGTACAATGAGCAGTTCTTC.

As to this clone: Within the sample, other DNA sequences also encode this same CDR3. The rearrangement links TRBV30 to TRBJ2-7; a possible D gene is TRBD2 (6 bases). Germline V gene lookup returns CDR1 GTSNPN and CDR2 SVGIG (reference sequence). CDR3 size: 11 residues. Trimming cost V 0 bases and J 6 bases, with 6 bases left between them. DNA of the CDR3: TGTGCCTGGAGTGTGGGGGGCGAGCAGTACTTC. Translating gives CAWSVGGEQYF. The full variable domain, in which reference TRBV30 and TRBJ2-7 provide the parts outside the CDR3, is SQTIHQWPATLVQPVGSPLSLECTVEGTSNPNLYWYRQAAGRGLQLLFYSVGIGQISSEVPQNLSASRPQDRQFILSSKKLLLSDSGFYLCAWSVGGEQYFGPGTRLTVT.

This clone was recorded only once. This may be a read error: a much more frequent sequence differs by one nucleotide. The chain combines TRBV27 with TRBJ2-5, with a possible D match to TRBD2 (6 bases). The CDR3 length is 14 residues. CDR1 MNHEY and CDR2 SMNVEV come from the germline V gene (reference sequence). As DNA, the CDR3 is TGTACCAGCAGTTTATCCGGGAGACAAGAGACCCAGTACTTC. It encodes CTSSLSGRQETQYF.

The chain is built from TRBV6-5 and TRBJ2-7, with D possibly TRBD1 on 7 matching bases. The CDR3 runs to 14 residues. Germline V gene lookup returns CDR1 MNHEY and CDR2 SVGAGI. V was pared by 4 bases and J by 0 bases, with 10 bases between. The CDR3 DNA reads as TGTGCCAGCAGTTCCCAGGGGGGCTCCTACGAGCAGTACTTC. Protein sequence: CASSSQGGSYEQYF.

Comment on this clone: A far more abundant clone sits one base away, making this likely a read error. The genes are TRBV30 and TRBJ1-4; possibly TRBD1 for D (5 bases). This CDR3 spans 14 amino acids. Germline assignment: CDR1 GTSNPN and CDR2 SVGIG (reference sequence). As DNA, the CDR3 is TGTGCCTGGACCCGAGGGGTGTCTAATGAAGAACTGTTTTTT. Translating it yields CAWTRGVSNEELFF.

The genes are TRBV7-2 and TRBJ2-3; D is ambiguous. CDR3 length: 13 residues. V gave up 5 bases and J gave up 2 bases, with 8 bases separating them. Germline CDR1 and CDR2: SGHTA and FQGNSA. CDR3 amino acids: CASSLTATDTQYF. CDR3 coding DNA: TGTGCCAGCAGCCTTACAGCCACAGATACGCAGTATTTT.

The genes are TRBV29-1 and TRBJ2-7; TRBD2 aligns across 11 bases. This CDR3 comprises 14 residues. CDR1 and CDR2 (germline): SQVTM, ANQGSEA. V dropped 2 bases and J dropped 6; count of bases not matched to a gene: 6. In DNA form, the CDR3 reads TGCAGCGTTGAAAGTGCCCTAGCGGGAGGCGAGCAGTACTTC. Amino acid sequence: CSVESALAGGEQYF.

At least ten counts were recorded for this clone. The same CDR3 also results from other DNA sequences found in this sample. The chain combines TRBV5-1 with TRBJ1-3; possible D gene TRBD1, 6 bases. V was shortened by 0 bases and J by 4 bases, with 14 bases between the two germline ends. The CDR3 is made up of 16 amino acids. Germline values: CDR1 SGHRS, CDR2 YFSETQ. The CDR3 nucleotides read TGCGCCAGCAGCTTGGGAACAGGGTTCAAGGGAAACACCATATATTTT. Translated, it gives CASSLGTGFKGNTIYF.